Below, 26 T cell receptor beta chains from the same sample are listed, as sequenced in a study of T cells in Graves' hyperthyroidism and ophthalmopathy. TCR beta CDR3 regions were amplified from RNA transcripts. A set of HTBI primers served as the primers for a first-round RT-PCR of the TCR CDR3. MiXCR was run by TCRdb on the multiplex PCR reads, yielding one entry per CDR3 protein. The table shows more than 500,000 distinct CDR3 sequences, with approximately 14% occurring only once. Sequencing was carried out using blood. These receptors were collected from a woman aged 40 to 50 with Graves' hyperthyroidism.

This clonotype has ten or more counts. The rearrangement links TRBV2 to TRBJ2-3; 8 bases map to TRBD1. The V gene end was trimmed by 10 bases and the J gene end by 6 bases; junction bases not matched to a gene: 12. The CDR3 is 14 amino acids. Germline V CDR1 and CDR2: SNHLY, FYNNEI. CDR3 loop: CATKRDRPHDTQYF. Written as DNA, the CDR3 is TGTGCCACCAAAAGGGACAGGCCCCATGATACGCAGTATTTT.

This clonotype has ten or more counts. This chain joins TRBV11-2 and TRBJ2-2; 8 positions agree with TRBD1. The CDR3 length is 14 residues. Losses at the gene ends were 1 base for V and 7 bases for J; bases not matched to a gene: 2. Germline assignment: CDR1 SGHAT and CDR2 FQNNGV. DNA of the CDR3: TGTGCCAGCAGCTTAGTACAGGGGGTCGGGGAGCTGTTTTTT. Its translation: CASSLVQGVGELFF.

On this clonotype: The junction differs from germline at one of its ends, possibly a read error. This rearrangement joins TRBV7-9 to TRBJ2-2; possibly TRBD1 for D (7 bases). Germline values: CDR1 SEHNR, CDR2 FQNEAQ (reference sequence). This CDR3 comprises 15 residues. CDR3 nucleotide sequence: TGTGCCAGCAGCTTAGGACAGGGAGGAACCGGGGGGCTGTTTTTT. Its protein product is CASSLGQGGTGGLFF.

CDR3 coding DNA: TGTGCCAGCAGTGAAGGTCCGGGGGGCGCAGGGGTCACCATATATTTT. This translates into CASSEGPGGAGVTIYF. The gene calls are TRBV2 and TRBJ1-3, with D possibly TRBD1 on 6 matching bases. Germline assignment: CDR1 SNHLY and CDR2 FYNNEI. The CDR3 extends over 16 amino acids. V lost 1 base and J 9 bases, leaving 19 bases between the germline ends.

The chain recombines TRBV29-1 with TRBJ2-1; D gene uncertain. V was shortened by 0 bases and J by 7 bases, with 13 bases between the two germline ends. This CDR3 spans 14 amino acids. Germline assignment: CDR1 SQVTM and CDR2 ANQGSEA. The CDR3 loop reads CSVEDRTKRNEQFF. CDR3 nucleotides: TGCAGCGTTGAAGATCGGACCAAGAGAAATGAGCAGTTCTTC.

This clonotype was found many times. The chain links TRBV20-1 to TRBJ2-1; 10 positions match TRBD2. CDR3 size: 15 residues. The J segment lost 7 bases and the V segment lost 5 bases, leaving 11 bases of the junction unmatched. CDR1 and CDR2 (germline): DFQATT, SNEGSKA (reference sequence). This CDR3 is CSARALAGIRNEQFF. CDR3 coding DNA: TGCAGTGCTCGAGCACTAGCGGGAATTAGGAATGAGCAGTTCTTC.

This clonotype was counted ten times or more. The chain couples TRBV11-2 to TRBJ1-1; 7 bases map to TRBD1. CDR1 is SGHAT, CDR2 FQNNGV, per germline. V was clipped by 6 bases and J by 4 bases; unmatched bases: 8. This CDR3 is 14 amino acids long. CDR3 nucleotide sequence: TGTGCCAGCAGTGGAACAGGGGCCCCCACTGAAGCTTTCTTT. This encodes CASSGTGAPTEAFF.

The gene calls are TRBV5-8 and TRBJ1-4, with D uncertain. V lost 0 bases, J lost 8 bases, and 5 bases lay in between. The CDR3 is 12 residues long. In germline, CDR1 is SGHTS, CDR2 YDEGEE. In DNA, the CDR3 is TGTGCCAGCAGCTTGGTTGTCGAAAAACTGTTTTTT. Translated: CASSLVVEKLFF.

The V call is TRBV14, the J call TRBJ2-5; the D gene is possibly TRBD2 (6 bases). V was pared by 4 bases and J by 5 bases, with 11 bases between. Germline loops: CDR1 SGHDN, CDR2 FVKESK. This CDR3 contains 13 residues. CDR3 amino acids: CASSRDFRETQYF. The CDR3 DNA follows: TGTGCCAGCAGCCGGGACTTTAGGGAGACCCAGTACTTC.

This clonotype was observed at least ten times. The J gene is TRBJ2-7, the V gene TRBV7-9; 8 nucleotides agree with TRBD1. J was trimmed by 3 bases and V by 5 bases; bases with no gene match: 18. Per the germline V gene, CDR1 is SEHNR and CDR2 is FQNEAQ (reference sequence). The CDR3 is 18 amino acids. The CDR3 bases are TGTGCCAGCAGCCCGTCCTTCCCGGGACAGGAATGGCACTACGAGCAGTACTTC. Translation gives CASSPSFPGQEWHYEQYF.

V and J are TRBV24-1 and TRBJ2-2; D is unclear. V lost 4 bases and J lost 6, with 8 bases in between. The CDR3 is 13 amino acids. Looked up from germline, CDR1 is KGHDR and CDR2 is SFDVKD. CDR3 nucleotides: TGTGCCACCAGTGAGTTTTACCCCGGGGAGCTGTTTTTT. This codes for CATSEFYPGELFF.

This clonotype showed up just once. The chain is built from TRBV5-1 and TRBJ1-1; the D is unclear. Germline assignment: CDR1 SGHRS and CDR2 YFSETQ. V shed 4 bases and J shed 7 bases, with 17 bases lying between them. The CDR3 loop spans 14 amino acids. This CDR3 is CASSPRKGLNEAFF. CDR3 DNA sequence: TGCGCCAGCAGCCCCCGAAAGGGCCTCAATGAAGCTTTCTTT. Full variable domain (rest looked up from reference TRBV5-1 and TRBJ1-1): KAGVTQTPRYLIKTRGQQVTLSCSPISGHRSVSWYQQTPGQGLQFLFEYFSETQRNKGNFPGRFSGRQFSNSRSEMNVSTLELGDSALYLCASSPRKGLNEAFFGQGTRLTVV.

This clonotype was observed at least ten times. The rearrangement uses TRBV6-1 and TRBJ2-1; 7 bases agree with TRBD2. The V gene's germline CDR1 is MNHNS and CDR2 SASEGT. The CDR3 length is 16 residues. The V segment lost 5 bases and the J segment 8 bases; nucleotides outside the gene matches: 15. The CDR3 sequence: CASSLGNGLGVDEQFF. CDR3 nucleotide sequence: TGTGCCAGCAGTTTGGGTAACGGACTAGGAGTGGATGAGCAGTTCTTC.

The sample holds many counts of this clonotype. The chain joins TRBV29-1 to TRBJ2-1, with D unresolved. CDR1 and CDR2 (germline): SQVTM, ANQGSEA. The V end was cut by 2 bases, the J end by 0 bases, with 5 bases between. CDR3 length: 13 amino acids. As DNA, the CDR3 is TGCAGCGTTGAACAAACCTCCTACAATGAGCAGTTCTTC. It yields the protein CSVEQTSYNEQFF.

In DNA form, the CDR3 reads TGTGCCAGCAGCTTTAAGGGGCCGGGCCCCGGTGAGCAGTTCTTC. Translated: CASSFKGPGPGEQFF. The chain joins TRBV7-9 to TRBJ2-1; possibly TRBD1 for D (5 bases). Trimming removed 3 bases at V and 9 bases at J, with 18 bases between. The CDR3 contains 15 residues. Germline loops: CDR1 SEHNR, CDR2 FQNEAQ (reference sequence).

This clonotype was recorded many times. This chain uses TRBV20-1 with TRBJ2-1; 13 bases align to TRBD2. Germline-derived CDR1 and CDR2 are DFQATT and SNEGSKA (reference sequence). This CDR3 is built from 16 residues. With 4 bases clipped from V and 4 bases from J, the junction kept 7 bases outside the gene matches. The CDR3 DNA sequence: TGCAGTGCTAAAGGACTAGCGGGAGATTGGTACAATGAGCAGTTCTTC. This gives the protein CSAKGLAGDWYNEQFF.

This clonotype was counted a single time. Just one base apart from a much larger clone, this may be a read error. The chain joins TRBV6-9 to TRBJ2-1; D is unresolved. The CDR3 extends over 13 amino acids. Germline-derived CDR1 and CDR2 are MNHGY and SVAAGI. With 4 bases removed from V and 6 bases from J, the gap between germline ends came to 10 bases. The CDR3 sequence: CASSLQSRNEQFF. In DNA form, the CDR3 reads TGTGCCAGCAGTTTACAGTCCCGCAATGAGCAGTTCTTC.

This clonotype occurred many times. This chain connects TRBV20-1 to TRBJ1-6; 7 positions agree with TRBD1. V shed 6 bases and J 0 bases; nucleotides not matched to a gene: 8. In germline, CDR1 is DFQATT, CDR2 SNEGSKA (reference sequence). The CDR3 runs to 16 residues. The CDR3 DNA reads as TGCAGTGCGCGACAGGGAGGGGACTCCTATAATTCACCCCTCCACTTT. The encoded protein is CSARQGGDSYNSPLHF.

On this clonotype: A much larger clone lies one base from this, so it may be a read error. Likely a read error: the CDR3 ends without its conserved phenylalanine or tryptophan. The chain is built from TRBV12-3 or TRBV12-4 and TRBJ2-7; D is undetermined. The germline V and J ends were trimmed by 3 bases and 0 bases, with 9 bases remaining between them. The CDR3 loop spans 14 amino acids. This CDR3 is CASSFVAGSYEQYL. DNA for the CDR3: TGTGCCAGCAGTTTCGTCGCAGGCTCCTACGAGCAGTACTTA.

There are many counts of this clonotype. The gene calls are TRBV7-2 and TRBJ2-7; no definite D call. This CDR3 region has 12 residues. V was pared by 2 bases and J by 2 bases, with 4 bases between. Germline loops: CDR1 SGHTA, CDR2 FQGNSA. The CDR3 region has the DNA TGTGCCAGCAGCTTATCCGCCTACGAGCAGTACTTC. It encodes CASSLSAYEQYF.

Comments on this clonotype: This clone may be a read error of a much larger clone one base away. The chain joins TRBV5-1 to TRBJ2-7; possible D gene TRBD1, 6 bases. Germline values: CDR1 SGHRS, CDR2 YFSETQ. This CDR3 region has 14 residues. DNA of the CDR3: TGCGCCAGCAGCTTGGGACAGGAAGGCTACGAGCGGTACTTC. This sequence encodes CASSLGQEGYERYF.

This clonotype was seen many times. J is TRBJ1-1 and V is TRBV2; D perhaps matches TRBD1 (5 bases). The CDR3 sequence is 14 residues long. Trimming cost V 5 bases and J 11 bases, with 21 bases left between them. Germline lookup yields CDR1 SNHLY and CDR2 FYNNEI. CDR3 region: CASSPEVGVSAAFF. The CDR3 region has the DNA TGTGCCAGCAGTCCTGAGGTGGGGGTATCGGCTGCTTTCTTT.

A few counts support this clonotype. The V gene is TRBV20-1, the J gene TRBJ1-2; D is unclear. This CDR3 has 11 residues. V shed 6 bases and J shed 8 bases, with 13 bases lying between them. Germline V lookup: CDR1 DFQATT, CDR2 SNEGSKA (reference sequence). Written as DNA, the CDR3 is TGCAGTGCCATCAAGGAGGGAGGCTACACCTTC. Encoded protein: CSAIKEGGYTF.

There are a few counts of this clonotype. V usage is TRBV19 and J usage is TRBJ2-6, with D possibly TRBD2 on 5 matching bases. Looked up from germline, CDR1 is LNHDA and CDR2 is SQIVND (reference sequence). This CDR3 has 15 amino acids. Trimming cost V 4 bases and J 2 bases, with 9 bases left between them. The CDR3 region is CASSNSGTGANVLTF. The CDR3 coding sequence is TGTGCCAGTAGTAATTCGGGGACTGGGGCCAACGTCCTGACTTTC.

This clonotype was seen a few times. The chain is built from TRBV10-3 and TRBJ1-6; TRBD1 aligns across 9 bases. The CDR3 loop spans 17 amino acids. The V and J ends lost 2 bases and 8 bases, in that order; junction bases with no gene match: 10. Germline V gene lookup returns CDR1 ENHRY and CDR2 SYGVKD. CDR3 bases: TGTGCCATCAGTGAGGGGATAATGGACAGGGGTCATTCACCCCTCCACTTT. Protein sequence: CAISEGIMDRGHSPLHF.

This clonotype was counted at least ten times. The DNA for the CDR3 is TGTGCCAGTCATAAGGGCGACCTCACAGATACGCAGTATTTT. Amino acids: CASHKGDLTDTQYF. This sequence joins TRBV28 and TRBJ2-3; D unclear. The ends were cut back, 9 bases at V and 2 bases at J, with 15 bases in the middle. CDR1 MDHEN and CDR2 SYDVKM come from the germline V gene. The CDR3 spans 14 residues.